What follows are 8 T cell receptor beta chains derived from one specimen sequenced in a study of vaccination effects on CD4 cells after COVID-19. Profiled with immunoSEQ multiplex PCR; TCRdb holds only in-frame clones, not every one. The table has 45,000 to 55,000 clones, approximately 70% seen once. Following an approximately 11-day culture, CD4+ T cells were purified. Two doses of either BNT162b2 or mRNA-1273 were given to each participant. Their target antigens are unknown. The sample was CD4+ T cells from PBMCs cultured without peptide, taken after COVID-19 vaccination. Receptors were obtained from a human donor who received a COVID-19 vaccine.

The rearrangement uses TRBV9 and TRBJ1-1, with 7 bases that match TRBD1. The CDR3 runs 14 residues. Germline assignment: CDR1 SGDLS and CDR2 YYNGEE. The J segment lost 1 base and the V segment lost 3 bases, leaving 3 bases of the junction unmatched. CDR3 coding DNA: TGTGCCAGCAGCGCGGGACAGAGGAACACTGAAGCTTTCTTT. Encoded protein: CASSAGQRNTEAFF.

This chain links TRBV19 with TRBJ2-2; possible D gene TRBD2, 5 bases. There are 16 residues in the CDR3. The ends were cut back, 6 bases at V and 3 bases at J, with 17 bases in the middle. Germline CDR1 and CDR2: LNHDA and SQIVND (reference sequence). For the CDR3, the DNA is TGTGCCAGTAGGACCCTTCTCGGAGGCCACACCGGGGAGCTGTTTTTT. Its protein product is CASRTLLGGHTGELFF.

The gene calls are TRBV5-5 and TRBJ1-1, with TRBD1 identical over 7 bases. The CDR3 is 14 amino acids. J gave up 4 bases and V 7 bases, and 10 bases lay outside the gene matches. CDR1 SGHKS and CDR2 YYEKEE come from the germline V gene (reference sequence). CDR3 loop: CASDREDLSTEAFF. In DNA, the CDR3 is TGTGCCAGCGACAGGGAAGATCTCTCCACTGAAGCTTTCTTT. Based on the CDR3 plus reference TRBV5-5 and TRBJ1-1, the full variable domain is DAGVTQSPTHLIKTRGQQVTLRCSPISGHKSVSWYQQVLGQGPQFIFQYYEKEERGRGNFPDRFSARQFPNYSSELNVNALLLGDSALYLCASDREDLSTEAFFGQGTRLTVV.

V usage is TRBV6-5 and J usage is TRBJ1-6, with D perhaps matching TRBD1 (5 bases). Germline CDR1 and CDR2: MNHEY and SVGAGI. This CDR3 contains 15 residues. V lost 6 bases, J lost 10 bases, and 19 bases lay in between. In nucleotides, the CDR3 is TGTGCCAGCAGGGGGTCCGGGACTATGGGATCACCCCTCCACTTT. It translates to CASRGSGTMGSPLHF.

Worth noting for this clone: One end of the junction is discordant with germline, which a read error may explain. The rearrangement links TRBV11-3 to TRBJ2-1; 8 bases match TRBD1. There are 13 residues in the CDR3. Germline V gene lookup returns CDR1 SGHNT and CDR2 YENEEA. CDR3 amino acids: CASSVDRGGEQFF. The CDR3 DNA follows: TGTGCCAGCAGCGTAGACAGGGGCGGTGAGCAGTTCTTC.

This chain joins TRBV3-1 (or the pseudogene TRBV3-2) and TRBJ2-3, with 10 bases matching TRBD2. The germline V gene encodes CDR1 LGHDT and CDR2 YNNKEL (reference sequence). There are 19 residues in the CDR3. The V segment lost 0 bases and the J segment 9 bases; nucleotides outside the gene matches: 18. CDR3 protein: CASSQDSRFTLAGDRTQYF. The CDR3 DNA reads TGTGCCAGCAGCCAAGATAGTCGGTTTACGCTAGCGGGAGATCGGACGCAGTATTTT.

The chain combines TRBV10-3 with TRBJ2-7; a weak D match, TRBD1 (5 bases). Looked up from germline, CDR1 is ENHRY and CDR2 is SYGVKD. This CDR3 is 18 amino acids long. Between the trimmed V and J ends, which lost 2 bases and 2 bases, there was a span of 22 bases. CDR3 sequence (DNA): TGTGCCATCAGTGAGGCGGTTGAAGGATCCTTAGGGGCCTACGAGCAGTACTTC. Translation gives CAISEAVEGSLGAYEQYF.

The chain has TRBV12-3 or TRBV12-4 and TRBJ1-1; D may be TRBD1 (6 bases). The CDR3 contains 13 residues. Trimming pared 4 bases from V and 3 bases from J, leaving 9 bases between. The CDR3 DNA is TGTGCCAGCAGTTCAAGGGGGGACACTGAAGCTTTCTTT. Translating gives CASSSRGDTEAFF.